What follows describes a single TCR beta chain. Its antigen remains unknown. These data belong to a study of cytomegalovirus exposure and HLA in healthy donors. Study results and caveats: CMV antigen specificity of a few CMV-associated chains was confirmed in vitro.

Both 60 Vbeta primers and 13 Jbeta primers went into the PCR. Profiling relied on immunoSEQ multiplex PCR, and the TCRdb table lists in-frame clones only, not all of them. The sample shows about 190,000 clones, approximately 75% of them seen only once. Trimming shortened V by 3 bases and J by 0 bases, and 8 bases separated the two germline ends. The CDR3 totals 14 residues. Looked up from germline, CDR1 is SGHAT and CDR2 is FQNNGV. The sequenced material came from PBMCs. The chain recombines TRBV11-2 with TRBJ1-1; no firm D call. The TCR sequence derives from a man aged 25-45 years in good health and CMV-seropositive. CDR3 sequence: CASSFRVMNTEAFF. In DNA form, the CDR3 reads TGTGCCAGCAGCTTCCGGGTGATGAACACTGAAGCTTTCTTT.